Here is one T cell receptor (beta chain) with its context. No antigen is known for it. This specimen belongs to a study of T cell responses to AZD1222 COVID-19 vaccine. Study details: Both about-4-week and about-12-week second-dose recipients were combined.

This CDR3 contains 15 residues. Germline V gives CDR1 MGHRA, CDR2 YSYEKL. The junction had 6 bases not matched to a gene; V was cut back by 4 bases and J by 2 bases. The table came from immunoSEQ multiplex PCR; TCRdb's copy has only in-frame clones and leaves some out. Among 98,000 or so clones, about 88% were seen once, and the ten largest hold 18%. Study conclusions and caveats: Clonal diversity was possibly underestimated, and white British individuals and females predominated among donors. Repertoire sampling was restricted to post-peak T cell response timepoints. CD4 TCRs associated with vaccination spanned spike, dominating at 160-218 and 743-854.

The source of this sequence is an adult in good health. Here the sequenced sample was peripheral blood, taken on day 0 of AZD1222 vaccination. V usage is TRBV4-1 and J usage is TRBJ2-7, with 9 bases fitting TRBD1. For the CDR3, the DNA is TGCGCCAGCAGCCCCCGGGACAGGGAAACCTACGAGCAGTACTTC. Translation: CASSPRDRETYEQYF.